This T cell receptor (beta chain) was profiled in a study of long-term antiretroviral therapy in people with HIV. Every one of the participants with HIV received treatment in the United States. This CDR3 contains 14 residues. The V gene's germline CDR1 is SGHNT and CDR2 YYREEE (reference sequence). The V gene lost 0 bases and the J gene lost 0 bases, with 4 bases spanning the gap. Study findings and constraints: The data indicate that diversity increased after ART but remained below transplant donor controls.

A remark on this clone: Antigen specificity is unknown.

Sequencing relied on immunoSEQ assay v3.0, run at survey level. What sequencing targeted per sample was roughly 40,000-55,000 T-cell genomes. Libraries were prepared by immunoSEQ multiplex PCR; TCRdb keeps only in-frame clonotypes and omits some of them. The table has about 39,000 clones, approximately 85% seen once; the top ten hold about 6%. The receptor's source is a woman aged 45 to 65 with HIV. The chain recombines TRBV5-4 with TRBJ1-5; D is unresolved. The specimen comprised unsorted PBMCs, sampled 3.1 years after starting antiretroviral therapy. The CDR3 DNA reads TGTGCCAGCAGCTTGGTGGGTAGCAATCAGCCCCAGCATTTT. It yields the protein CASSLVGSNQPQHF.